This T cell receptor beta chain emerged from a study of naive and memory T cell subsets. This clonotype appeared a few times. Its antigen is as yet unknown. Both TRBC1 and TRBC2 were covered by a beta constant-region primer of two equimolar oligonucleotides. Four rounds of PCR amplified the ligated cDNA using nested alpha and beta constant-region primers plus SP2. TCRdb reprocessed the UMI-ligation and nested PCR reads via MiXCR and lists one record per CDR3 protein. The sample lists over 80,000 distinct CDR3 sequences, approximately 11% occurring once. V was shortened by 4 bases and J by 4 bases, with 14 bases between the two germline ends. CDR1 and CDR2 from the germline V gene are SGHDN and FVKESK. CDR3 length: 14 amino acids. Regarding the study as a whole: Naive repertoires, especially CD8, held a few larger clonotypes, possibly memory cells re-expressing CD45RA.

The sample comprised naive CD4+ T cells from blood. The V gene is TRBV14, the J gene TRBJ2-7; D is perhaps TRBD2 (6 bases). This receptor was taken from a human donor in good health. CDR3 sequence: CASSRLQGTYEQYF. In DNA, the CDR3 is TGTGCCAGCAGCCGCCTCCAAGGGACTTACGAGCAGTACTTC.